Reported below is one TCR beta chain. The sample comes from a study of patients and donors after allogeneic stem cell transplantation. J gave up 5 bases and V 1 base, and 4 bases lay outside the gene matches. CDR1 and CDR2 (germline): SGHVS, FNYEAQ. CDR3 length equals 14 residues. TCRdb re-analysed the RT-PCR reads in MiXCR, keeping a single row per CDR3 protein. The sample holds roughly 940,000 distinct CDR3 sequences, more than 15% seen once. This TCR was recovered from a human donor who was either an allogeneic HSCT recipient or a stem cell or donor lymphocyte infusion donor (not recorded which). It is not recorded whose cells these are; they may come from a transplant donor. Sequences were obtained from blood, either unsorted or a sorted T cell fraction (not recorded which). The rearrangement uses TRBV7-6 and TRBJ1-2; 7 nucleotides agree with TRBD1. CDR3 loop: CASSLGDRQYGYTF. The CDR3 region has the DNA TGTGCCAGCAGCTTAGGGGACAGACAATATGGCTACACCTTC.